Listed here are 8 T cell receptor beta chains from one sample, sequenced in a study of T cells after yellow fever vaccination. TCRdb reanalysed the 5' RACE reads using MiXCR and keeps one entry per CDR3 protein. The sample carries hundreds of thousands of distinct CDR3 sequences, roughly 9.4% recorded once. The sequencing here drew on PBMCs, taken on the day of the first yellow fever vaccination. The origin of the receptors is a man aged 18 to 29 who received the YFV17D yellow fever vaccine.

Only a few counts were recorded for this clonotype. The chain combines TRBV24-1 with TRBJ2-3; D gene uncertain. Trimming removed 4 bases at V and 1 base at J, with 14 bases between. Germline-derived CDR1 and CDR2 are KGHDR and SFDVKD. The CDR3 is 16 amino acids. The CDR3 protein is CATSERVTLGTDTQYF. As DNA, the CDR3 is TGTGCCACCAGTGAGAGAGTTACACTTGGCACAGATACGCAGTATTTT.

The table lists this clonotype with a few counts. The V call is TRBV19, the J call TRBJ1-5; D is undetermined. The CDR3 is 12 amino acids. The ends were cut back, 5 bases at V and 9 bases at J, with 11 bases in the middle. CDR1 is LNHDA, CDR2 SQIVND, per germline (reference sequence). The CDR3 reads CASSPHKMPQHF. The CDR3, as DNA: TGTGCCAGTAGTCCCCACAAGATGCCCCAGCATTTT.

The gene calls are TRBV29-1 and TRBJ1-2; TRBD1 matches 7 bases. CDR1 and CDR2 from the germline V gene are SQVTM and ANQGSEA. The CDR3 consists of 12 residues. J lost 3 bases, V lost 7 bases, and 5 bases had no gene match. In DNA form, the CDR3 reads TGCAGCGACACAGGGGTTTACTATGGCTACACCTTC. It yields the protein CSDTGVYYGYTF.

On this clonotype: The germline gene is not matched at one end of the junction; a read error may be the cause. The CDR3 DNA reads as TGCGCCAGCAGCTGGACAGGGTGGGGAGAGACCCAGCACTTC. It encodes CASSWTGWGETQHF. The gene calls are TRBV5-1 and TRBJ2-5, with 8 positions matching TRBD1. The CDR3 covers 14 residues. The V gene's germline CDR1 is SGHRS and CDR2 YFSETQ. Looking up the rest from reference TRBV5-1 and TRBJ2-5 gives the full variable domain: KAGVTQTPRYLIKTRGQQVTLSCSPISGHRSVSWYQQTPGQGLQFLFEYFSETQRNKGNFPGRFSGRQFSNSRSEMNVSTLELGDSALYLCASSWTGWGETQHFGPGTRLLVL.

This clonotype was seen repeatedly, ten times or more. The gene calls are TRBV9 and TRBJ2-1, with 8 bases lining up with TRBD2. The CDR3 spans 13 residues. Looked up from germline, CDR1 is SGDLS and CDR2 is YYNGEE. V dropped 4 bases and J dropped 4; count of bases not matched to a gene: 1. The chain's CDR3 is CASSSGGYNEQFF. The CDR3 DNA sequence: TGTGCCAGCAGCAGCGGGGGATACAATGAGCAGTTCTTC.

This clonotype was found many times. V gene TRBV5-1 combines with J gene TRBJ2-3; the match to TRBD1 covers 8 bases. The CDR3 totals 14 residues. Germline V gene lookup returns CDR1 SGHRS and CDR2 YFSETQ. Trimming removed 3 bases from V and 5 bases from J; junction bases left unmatched: 5. The CDR3 spells CASSSTGAGDTQYF. In DNA, the CDR3 is TGCGCCAGCAGCTCGACAGGGGCCGGAGATACGCAGTATTTT.

As to this clonotype: A read error is possible here, since a much larger clone lies one base away. J is TRBJ1-2 and V is TRBV19; D gene ambiguous. The CDR3 runs to 16 residues. Looked up from germline, CDR1 is LNHDA and CDR2 is SQIVND (reference sequence). This CDR3 is CASSLDRRGVVDGYTF. The DNA of the CDR3 is TGTGCCAGTAGTCTAGATAGACGCGGAGTGGTGGATGGCTACACCTTC.

This chain connects TRBV5-6 to TRBJ2-3, with 8 bases that match TRBD1. This CDR3 has 15 amino acids. Germline-derived CDR1 and CDR2 are SGHDT and YYEEEE. J was trimmed by 2 bases and V by 9 bases; bases with no gene match: 11. The CDR3 DNA sequence: TGTGCCATGAGCCCAGGGGGCTCCGCCACAGATACGCAGTATTTT. It codes for CAMSPGGSATDTQYF.